This section outlines one T cell receptor beta chain sequence together with its context. These data come from a study of PD-L1 blockade in urothelial cancer. The time point here: peripheral blood 6 weeks after treatment start. Urothelial carcinoma in patients was locally advanced or metastatic. Assay: immunoSEQ multiplex PCR; the TCRdb copy retains only in-frame clones and omits some. The sample yields 100,000 to 150,000 clones, around 86% seen once. V was trimmed by 5 bases and J by 5 bases, leaving 7 bases between them. CDR1 and CDR2 from the germline V gene are SGHNT and YENEEA. This CDR3 region has 13 residues.

This sequence was found in a man aged 50 to 59 with urothelial cancer. Source: PBMCs, taken around atezolizumab (anti-PD-L1) treatment. This chain links TRBV11-3 with TRBJ1-6; no reliable D call. The CDR3 here is CASSRSNNSPLHF. For the CDR3, the DNA is TGTGCCAGCAGCCGAAGCAATAATTCACCCCTCCACTTT.